This T cell receptor (beta chain) was retrieved from a study of shared clonotypes between healthy human individuals. The authors ran the assay at deep level. Replicate sorted-subset PCRs were loaded with around 0.2 ug DNA, roughly 33,000 T cell genomes. The repertoire was sequenced with immunoSEQ multiplex PCR; TCRdb's copy has only in-frame clones and lacks some. The table shows around 980,000 clones, with around three quarters occurring only once. This CDR3 has 14 residues. Germline V lookup: CDR1 SGHVS, CDR2 FNYEAQ. After removal of 5 bases from V and 4 bases from J, the junction contained 7 bases not matched to a gene.

The chain links TRBV7-6 to TRBJ1-2, with 7 bases that match TRBD1. This sequence originates from a man aged 18 to 30 in good health. Some clones in this sample may be carry-over from other donors' samples. Sequenced input: memory CD4+ T cells from PBMCs. Subset indicated: CD45RA-negative fraction. CDR3: CASSPRQGPYGYTF. CDR3 nucleotides: TGTGCCAGCAGCCCCCGACAGGGTCCCTATGGCTACACCTTC.